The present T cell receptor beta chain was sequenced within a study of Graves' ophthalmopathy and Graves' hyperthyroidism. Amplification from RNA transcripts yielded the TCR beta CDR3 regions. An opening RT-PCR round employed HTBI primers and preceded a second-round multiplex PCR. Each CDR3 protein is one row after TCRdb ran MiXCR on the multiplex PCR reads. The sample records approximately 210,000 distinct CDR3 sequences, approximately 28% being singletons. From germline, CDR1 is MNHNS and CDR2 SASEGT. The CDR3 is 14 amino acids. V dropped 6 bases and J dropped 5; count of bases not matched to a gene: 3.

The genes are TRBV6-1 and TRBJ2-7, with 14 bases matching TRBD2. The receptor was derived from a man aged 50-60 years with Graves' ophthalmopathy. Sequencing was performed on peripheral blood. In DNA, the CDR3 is TGTGCCAGCAGCGGACTAGCGGGAGGCAACGAGCAGTACTTC. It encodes CASSGLAGGNEQYF.